This T cell receptor beta chain was retrieved from a study of cytomegalovirus exposure and HLA in healthy donors. The PCR used 60 Vbeta and 13 Jbeta primers. Authors' data handling: Counted up in a later analysis, unique TCR beta chains came to some 80 million, with some 11 million shared. The table came from immunoSEQ multiplex PCR; TCRdb's copy has only in-frame clones and leaves some out. Clone size and the V and J calls come from that table; the DNA yielded D and trimming. The data hold 150,000 or so clones, with around three quarters observed a single time. Trimming at V came to 4 bases and at J to 4 bases, leaving 6 bases not matched to a gene. The CDR3 spans 17 residues. Germline values: CDR1 MGHDK, CDR2 SYGVNS. Worth noting for this clone: Its antigen is unidentified.

Findings and limits, study-wide: A classifier reportedly called cytomegalovirus status with high sensitivity and specificity.

The chain combines TRBV25-1 with TRBJ2-5; 16 bases are a match to TRBD2. This TCR was recovered from a man aged 35 to 55 in good health and CMV-seronegative. The sequenced material came from PBMCs. The CDR3: CASSVLGLAGGGETQYF. Here the CDR3 DNA reads TGTGCCAGCAGTGTTTTGGGACTAGCGGGAGGGGGAGAGACCCAGTACTTC.